The clone carrying this TCR beta chain came up a few times. A library of TCRbeta sequences, prepared with unique molecular identifiers, was generated. Each CDR3 protein is one row after TCRdb ran MiXCR on the PCR reads. Among some 500,000 distinct CDR3 sequences listed, 15% to 20% were seen once. Germline-derived CDR1 and CDR2 are DFQATT and SNEGSKA (reference sequence). V lost 2 bases, J lost 2 bases, and 5 bases stayed unmatched. The CDR3 has 14 amino acids. The sample comes from a study of T-cell reconstitution after alpha-beta-depleted transplantation in children. This chain uses TRBV20-1 with TRBJ2-5; 7 nucleotides match TRBD2. The receptor's source is a human donor who donated a stem cell graft to a child with acute lymphoblastic leukemia. The sequencing used PBMCs from the stem cell graft donor, collected from the stem cell graft. CDR3 nucleotide sequence: TGCAGTGCTAGATTGGGACTATCTCAAGAGACCCAGTACTTC. Its protein product is CSARLGLSQETQYF.